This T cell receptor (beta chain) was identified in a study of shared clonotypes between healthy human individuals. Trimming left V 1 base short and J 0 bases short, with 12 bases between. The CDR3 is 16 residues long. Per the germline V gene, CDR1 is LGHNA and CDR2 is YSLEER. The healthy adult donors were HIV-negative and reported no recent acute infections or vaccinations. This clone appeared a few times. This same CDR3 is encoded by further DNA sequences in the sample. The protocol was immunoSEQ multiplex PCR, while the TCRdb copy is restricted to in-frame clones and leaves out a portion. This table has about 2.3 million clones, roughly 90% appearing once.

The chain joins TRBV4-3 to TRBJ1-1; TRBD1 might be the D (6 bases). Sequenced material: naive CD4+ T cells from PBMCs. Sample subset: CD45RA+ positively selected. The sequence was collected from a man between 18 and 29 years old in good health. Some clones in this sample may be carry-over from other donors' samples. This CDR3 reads CASSQGRQVLNTEAFF. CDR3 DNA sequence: TGCGCCAGCAGCCAAGGGCGACAGGTCTTGAACACTGAAGCTTTCTTT.